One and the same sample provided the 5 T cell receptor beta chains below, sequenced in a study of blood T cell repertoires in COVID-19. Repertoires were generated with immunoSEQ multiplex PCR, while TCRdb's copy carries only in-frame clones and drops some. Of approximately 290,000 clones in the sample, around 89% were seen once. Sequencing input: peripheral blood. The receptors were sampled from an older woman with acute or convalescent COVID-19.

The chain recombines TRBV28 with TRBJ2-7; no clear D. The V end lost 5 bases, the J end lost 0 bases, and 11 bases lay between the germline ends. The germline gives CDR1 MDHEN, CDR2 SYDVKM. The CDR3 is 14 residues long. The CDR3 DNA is TGTGCCAGCAGTCCCTACAGCCCCTCCTACGAGCAGTACTTC. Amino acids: CASSPYSPSYEQYF. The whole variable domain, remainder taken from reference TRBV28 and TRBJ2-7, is DVKVTQSSRYLVKRTGEKVFLECVQDMDHENMFWYRQDPGLGLRLIYFSYDVKMKEKGDIPEGYSVSREKKERFSLILESASTNQTSMYLCASSPYSPSYEQYFGPGTRLTVT.

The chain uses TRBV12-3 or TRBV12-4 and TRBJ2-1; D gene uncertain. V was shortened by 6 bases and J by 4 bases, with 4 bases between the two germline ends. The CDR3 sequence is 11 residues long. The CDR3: CASSNYNEQFF. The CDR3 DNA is TGTGCCAGCAGCAATTACAATGAGCAGTTCTTC.

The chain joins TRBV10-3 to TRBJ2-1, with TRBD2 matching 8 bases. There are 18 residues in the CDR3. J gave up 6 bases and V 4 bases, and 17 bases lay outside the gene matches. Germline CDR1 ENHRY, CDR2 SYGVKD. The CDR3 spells CAISVAPGGSGPGNEQFF. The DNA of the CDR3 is TGTGCCATCAGTGTTGCCCCGGGGGGGTCCGGCCCTGGCAATGAGCAGTTCTTC.

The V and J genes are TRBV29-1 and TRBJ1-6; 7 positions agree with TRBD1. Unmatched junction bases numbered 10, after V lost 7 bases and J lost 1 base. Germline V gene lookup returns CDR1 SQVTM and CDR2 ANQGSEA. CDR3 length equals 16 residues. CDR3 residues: CSAARGRESYNSPLHF. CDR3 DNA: TGCAGCGCCGCGAGGGGGCGCGAGTCCTATAATTCACCCCTCCACTTT.

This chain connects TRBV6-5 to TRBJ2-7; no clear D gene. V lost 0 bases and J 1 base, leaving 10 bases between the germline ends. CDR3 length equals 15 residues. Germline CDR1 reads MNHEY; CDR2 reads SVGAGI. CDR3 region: CASSYSQARSYEQYF. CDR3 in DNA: TGTGCCAGCAGTTACTCCCAGGCAAGATCCTACGAGCAGTACTTC.